These 21 T cell receptor beta chains originate from one sample sequenced in a study of T-cell memory formation after mild COVID-19. TCRdb fed the 5' RACE reads into MiXCR, producing one record per CDR3 protein. The sample records approximately 500,000 distinct CDR3 sequences, about 23% being singletons. Sequenced sample: PBMCs or a T cell subset sorted from them (not recorded which). The origin of the receptors is an adult woman who had mild COVID-19 (a few samples of this study predate the infection). Cell type and time point are not known.

This clonotype was picked up many times. The V and J genes are TRBV5-5 and TRBJ2-7; 9 nucleotides align to TRBD1. The V and J ends lost 3 bases and 1 base, in that order; junction bases with no gene match: 5. This CDR3 region has 15 residues. Germline V gene sequence: CDR1 SGHKS, CDR2 YYEKEE (reference sequence). CDR3 bases: TGTGCCAGCAGCTCCAGGACAGGGGTGTCCTACGAGCAGTACTTC. Amino acids: CASSSRTGVSYEQYF.

The sample holds many counts of this clonotype. The gene calls are TRBV6-5 and TRBJ1-2, with D unclear. Trimming took 8 bases from V and 4 from J, leaving 17 bases between them. Germline CDR1 reads MNHEY; CDR2 reads SVGAGI. This CDR3 has 14 residues. CDR3 sequence: CASHGGFVGYGYTF. The CDR3 DNA reads as TGTGCCAGCCATGGCGGGTTCGTGGGCTATGGCTACACCTTC.

This clonotype came up a few times. V is TRBV19 and J is TRBJ1-1; 7 nucleotides line up with TRBD1. This CDR3 region has 15 residues. V shed 5 bases and J 1 base; nucleotides not matched to a gene: 7. Germline V gene data show CDR1 as LNHDA and CDR2 as SQIVND (reference sequence). CDR3 nucleotide sequence: TGTGCCAGTAGTCCCTCGGCAGGGGGGAACACTGAAGCTTTCTTT. This translates into CASSPSAGGNTEAFF. Full variable domain (rest looked up from reference TRBV19 and TRBJ1-1): DGGITQSPKYLFRKEGQNVTLSCEQNLNHDAMYWYRQDPGQGLRLIYYSQIVNDFQKGDIAEGYSVSREKKESFPLTVTSAQKNPTAFYLCASSPSAGGNTEAFFGQGTRLTVV.

This clonotype has a handful of counts. The J gene is TRBJ2-3, the V gene TRBV29-1, with TRBD1 as a possible D gene (5 bases). With 6 bases removed from V and 2 bases from J, the gap between germline ends came to 9 bases. Germline-derived CDR1 and CDR2 are SQVTM and ANQGSEA. The CDR3 spans 12 residues. DNA of the CDR3: TGCAGCGTGGGGCAGAACACAGATACGCAGTATTTT. Its protein product is CSVGQNTDTQYF.

The gene calls are TRBV5-1 and TRBJ1-1, with 8 bases fitting TRBD1. Unmatched junction bases numbered 5, after V lost 4 bases and J lost 0 bases. Germline assignment: CDR1 SGHRS and CDR2 YFSETQ. CDR3 length: 15 residues. The CDR3 loop is CASSLRQGMNTEAFF. The CDR3 DNA is TGCGCCAGCAGCCTTCGACAGGGGATGAACACTGAAGCTTTCTTT.

The gene calls are TRBV7-2 and TRBJ1-6; possible D gene TRBD1, 5 bases. In germline, CDR1 is SGHTA, CDR2 FQGNSA. The V end was cut by 1 base, the J end by 7 bases, with 11 bases between. The CDR3 loop spans 15 amino acids. The CDR3 loop reads CASSLEGARNSPLHF. In DNA, the CDR3 is TGTGCCAGCAGCTTAGAAGGGGCTAGGAATTCACCCCTCCACTTT.

This chain links TRBV12-5 with TRBJ2-5; no clear D. This CDR3 region has 13 residues. V dropped 2 bases and J dropped 4 bases, with 8 bases sitting between them. Germline CDR1 is LGHNT and CDR2 is FRNRAP. CDR3: CASGLRPGETQYF. CDR3 nucleotides: TGTGCTAGTGGTTTGAGGCCAGGAGAGACCCAGTACTTC.

The J gene is TRBJ1-1, the V gene TRBV19, with a weak D call TRBD1 (5 bases). This CDR3 region has 17 residues. V gave up 3 bases and J gave up 1 base, with 18 bases separating them. The germline CDR1 and CDR2 sequences are LNHDA and SQIVND (reference sequence). The CDR3, as DNA: TGTGCCAGTAGTATTGGCCCGCTTGGCAGGGAGAACACTGAAGCTTTCTTT. Translating it yields CASSIGPLGRENTEAFF.

The rearrangement uses TRBV29-1 and TRBJ1-2; 8 bases line up with TRBD1. Germline V gene lookup returns CDR1 SQVTM and CDR2 ANQGSEA. The junction had 11 bases not matched to a gene; V was cut back by 4 bases and J by 7 bases. CDR3 length: 14 amino acids. CDR3 protein: CSVVVGRGPSGYTF. In DNA, the CDR3 is TGCAGCGTTGTGGTCGGCAGGGGGCCGAGTGGCTACACCTTC.

CDR3 amino acids: CASSQVIPGTAYNTEAFF. DNA of the CDR3: TGCGCCAGCAGCCAAGTTATTCCCGGGACAGCTTATAACACTGAAGCTTTCTTT. The gene calls are TRBV4-3 and TRBJ1-1; TRBD1 matches at 7 bases. CDR1 and CDR2 from the germline V gene are LGHNA and YSLEER. V shed 1 base and J 2 bases; nucleotides not matched to a gene: 13. This CDR3 spans 18 amino acids.

This clonotype was found a few times. The V call is TRBV10-3, the J call TRBJ2-7; TRBD2 might be the D (6 bases). The ends were cut back, 4 bases at V and 2 bases at J, with 18 bases in the middle. CDR3 length: 16 amino acids. Germline V CDR1 and CDR2: ENHRY, SYGVKD. CDR3 protein: CAISGGRGSTTYEQYF. For the CDR3, the DNA is TGTGCCATCAGTGGGGGACGGGGGTCAACTACCTACGAGCAGTACTTC.

This clonotype was counted ten times or more. The gene calls are TRBV18 and TRBJ2-1; maybe TRBD1 (5 bases). The CDR3 has 15 amino acids. V lost 5 bases and J lost 4, with 15 bases in between. In germline, CDR1 is KGHSH, CDR2 LQKENI. CDR3 loop: CASSEISGFYNEQFF. The DNA for the CDR3 is TGTGCCAGCTCAGAGATTTCAGGGTTTTACAATGAGCAGTTCTTC. The whole variable domain, remainder taken from reference TRBV18 and TRBJ2-1, is NAGVMQNPRHLVRRRGQEARLRCSPMKGHSHVYWYRQLPEEGLKFMVYLQKENIIDESGMPKERFSAEFPKEGPSILRIQQVVRGDSAAYFCASSEISGFYNEQFFGPGTRLTVL.

At least ten counts were recorded for this clonotype. This sequence joins TRBV4-2 and TRBJ2-7, with a weak D call TRBD2 (6 bases). Germline-derived CDR1 and CDR2 are LGHNA and YNFKEQ. CDR3 length equals 16 residues. Trimming removed 1 base from V and 0 bases from J, with 13 bases in between. The CDR3 nucleotides are TGTGCCAGCAGCCAAGTAGGGACTGCGGGCTCCTACGAGCAGTACTTC. This translates into CASSQVGTAGSYEQYF.

The chain recombines TRBV14 with TRBJ2-7; 9 nucleotides align to TRBD1. The CDR3 consists of 19 residues. Unmatched junction bases numbered 13, after V lost 0 bases and J lost 1 base. Germline V CDR1 and CDR2: SGHDN, FVKESK. In nucleotides, the CDR3 is TGTGCCAGCAGCCAAGAACCTCGAGGACAGGGGAGGTGGTCCTACGAGCAGTACTTC. This codes for CASSQEPRGQGRWSYEQYF.

The chain is built from TRBV6-2 or TRBV6-3 and TRBJ2-2, with 8 bases that match TRBD1. V lost 6 bases and J lost 4; bases outside the gene matches: 10. The CDR3 is 16 amino acids. Germline values: CDR1 MNHEY, CDR2 SVGEGT. The CDR3 coding sequence is TGTGCCAGCAGCAGGGGGCACCGATCCGGCACCGGGGAGCTGTTTTTT. Translation: CASSRGHRSGTGELFF.

This chain links TRBV7-9 with TRBJ1-3; 7 bases map to TRBD1. The germline V gene encodes CDR1 SEHNR and CDR2 FQNEAQ (reference sequence). Trimming at V came to 5 bases and at J to 3 bases, leaving 13 bases not matched to a gene. This CDR3 comprises 17 residues. CDR3 DNA: TGTGCCAGCAGCGCACGGAACGACAGGGCGGATGGAAACACCATATATTTT. This translates into CASSARNDRADGNTIYF.

As DNA, the CDR3 is TGTGCCAGCAGCATCCAGGACAGGGGAGAGGAAAAACTGTTTTTT. Its protein is CASSIQDRGEEKLFF. The chain couples TRBV21-1 to TRBJ1-4; the listed D gene, TRBD1, was not tested against the DNA. TRBV21-1 is a pseudogene locus. The CDR3 has 15 residues.

This chain joins TRBV15 and TRBJ2-1; the match to TRBD1 covers 7 bases. V gave up 1 base and J gave up 5 bases; unmatched junction bases: 5. Germline V gene data show CDR1 as LNHNV and CDR2 as YYDKDF (reference sequence). The CDR3 has 15 amino acids. The CDR3 DNA reads as TGTGCCACCAGCAGAGGACAGGGTTCAAACAATGAGCAGTTCTTC. This encodes CATSRGQGSNNEQFF.

This clonotype was picked up a small number of times. V and J are TRBV30 and TRBJ1-2; 7 bases align to TRBD1. The CDR3 has 15 residues. Germline lookup yields CDR1 GTSNPN and CDR2 SVGIG (reference sequence). The V segment lost 3 bases and the J segment 5 bases; nucleotides outside the gene matches: 12. The CDR3 DNA is TGTGCCTGGAGCTTCTCTAGGGGGCTAAGTTATGGCTACACCTTC. Residues: CAWSFSRGLSYGYTF.

This clonotype was counted between two and nine times. The J gene is TRBJ2-1, the V gene TRBV19, with 11 positions matching TRBD2. Germline V gives CDR1 LNHDA, CDR2 SQIVND (reference sequence). Trimming took 3 bases from V and 0 from J; bases not matched to a gene: 4. This CDR3 is built from 17 residues. The CDR3 region has the DNA TGTGCCAGTAGTATGGGACTAGCGGCAAGCTCCTACAATGAGCAGTTCTTC. It is translated as CASSMGLAASSYNEQFF. Filled out from reference TRBV19 and TRBJ2-1, the complete variable domain reads DGGITQSPKYLFRKEGQNVTLSCEQNLNHDAMYWYRQDPGQGLRLIYYSQIVNDFQKGDIAEGYSVSREKKESFPLTVTSAQKNPTAFYLCASSMGLAASSYNEQFFGPGTRLTVL.

The genes are TRBV3-1 and TRBJ1-1; D unresolved. The V and J ends lost 4 bases and 3 bases respectively, with 6 bases between them. Germline V gene sequence: CDR1 LGHDT, CDR2 YNNKEL (reference sequence). CDR3 length: 12 amino acids. The CDR3 region has the DNA TGTGCCAGCAGCCGCATCGACACTGAAGCTTTCTTT. Its translation: CASSRIDTEAFF.